This TCR beta chain originates from a study of control samples from healthy donors and cancer patients. Measured with immunoSEQ multiplex PCR; TCRdb has only the in-frame clones, and not every one. The table lists 75,000 to 90,000 clones, around nine tenths of them singletons, with over 5.5% in the top ten. V was clipped by 7 bases and J by 8 bases, with 12 bases between them. The CDR3 has 12 residues. The germline V gene encodes CDR1 SNHLY and CDR2 FYNNEI. The TCR comes from a man over 45 in good health. Input material: blood. V usage is TRBV2 and J usage is TRBJ2-1; D is unclear. The CDR3 sequence: CASKFPLDEQFF. The CDR3 DNA is TGTGCCAGCAAGTTTCCCTTGGATGAGCAGTTCTTC. Supplemented by reference TRBV2 and TRBJ2-1, the full variable domain reads EPEVTQTPSHQVTQMGQEVILRCVPISNHLYFYWYRQILGQKVEFLVSFYNNEISEKSEIFDDQFSVERPDGSNFTLKIRSTKLEDSAMYFCASKFPLDEQFFGPGTRLTVL.